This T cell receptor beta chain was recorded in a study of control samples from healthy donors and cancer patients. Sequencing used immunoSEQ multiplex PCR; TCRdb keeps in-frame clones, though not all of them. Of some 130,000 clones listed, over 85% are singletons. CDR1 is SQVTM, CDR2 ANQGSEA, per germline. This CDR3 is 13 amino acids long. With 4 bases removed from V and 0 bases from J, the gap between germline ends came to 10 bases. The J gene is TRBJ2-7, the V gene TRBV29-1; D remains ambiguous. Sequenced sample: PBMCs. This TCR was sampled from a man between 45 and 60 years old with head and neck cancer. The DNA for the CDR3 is TGCAGCGTTGTCAGTCAAAACTCCTACGAGCAGTACTTC. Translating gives CSVVSQNSYEQYF.